Presented here are 17 T cell receptor beta chains from one specimen sequenced in a study of blood T cell repertoires in COVID-19. Data came from immunoSEQ multiplex PCR; TCRdb stores just in-frame clones and leaves some out. The profile covers around 50,000 clones, with more than 75% appearing a single time and 6.5% to 10% taken by the ten largest. The source material was peripheral blood. These receptor sequences come from a man aged 45 to 65 with active COVID-19.

V usage is TRBV3-1 (or the pseudogene TRBV3-2) and J usage is TRBJ1-4; 7 bases align to TRBD1. The CDR3 totals 15 residues. The ends lost 1 base at V and 8 bases at J; junction bases unmatched: 7. Germline V gene sequence: CDR1 LGHDT, CDR2 YNNKEL (reference sequence). The CDR3 nucleotides are TGTGCCAGCAGCCAAGGACAGGGATTACAGGAAAAACTGTTTTTT. It encodes CASSQGQGLQEKLFF.

The genes are TRBV18 and TRBJ2-7, with D possibly being TRBD1 (5 bases). The CDR3 has 15 amino acids. CDR1 KGHSH and CDR2 LQKENI come from the germline V gene. The ends were cut back, 6 bases at V and 2 bases at J, with 17 bases in the middle. The CDR3 nucleotides read TGTGCCAGCTCGCCCAACAGGATTGGCGCCTACGAGCAGTACTTC. Residues: CASSPNRIGAYEQYF. The full variable domain, with the rest looked up from reference TRBV18 and TRBJ2-7, is NAGVMQNPRHLVRRRGQEARLRCSPMKGHSHVYWYRQLPEEGLKFMVYLQKENIIDESGMPKERFSAEFPKEGPSILRIQQVVRGDSAAYFCASSPNRIGAYEQYFGPGTRLTVT.

V and J are TRBV18 and TRBJ2-2; D might be TRBD1 (5 bases). The CDR3 length is 15 residues. Looked up from germline, CDR1 is KGHSH and CDR2 is LQKENI. Trimming took 6 bases from V and 7 from J, leaving 18 bases between them. The CDR3 DNA sequence: TGTGCCAGCTCTCCGGACATGGCTCGGGTCGGGGAGCTGTTTTTT. Its protein is CASSPDMARVGELFF.

This clone was seen only once. The rearrangement uses TRBV6-5 and TRBJ2-5; TRBD2 matches at 8 bases. J gave up 5 bases and V 7 bases, and 12 bases lay outside the gene matches. CDR3 length equals 15 residues. The germline V gene encodes CDR1 MNHEY and CDR2 SVGAGI. The CDR3 reads CASIQSGGALETQYF. Here the CDR3 DNA reads TGTGCCAGCATCCAGTCGGGGGGGGCGTTGGAGACCCAGTACTTC.

V gene TRBV29-1 combines with J gene TRBJ1-2; TRBD1 agrees at 11 bases. The germline CDR1 and CDR2 sequences are SQVTM and ANQGSEA. The V and J ends lost 6 bases and 9 bases, in that order; junction bases with no gene match: 12. CDR3 length equals 14 residues. The CDR3 coding sequence is TGCAGCGTCGGACAGGGGGCAGCGGTTAGGAGCTACACCTTC. Protein product: CSVGQGAAVRSYTF. Full variable domain (remainder filled in from reference TRBV29-1 and TRBJ1-2): SAVISQKPSRDICQRGTSLTIQCQVDSQVTMMFWYRQQPGQSLTLIATANQGSEATYESGFVIDKFPISRPNLTFSTLTVSNMSPEDSSIYLCSVGQGAAVRSYTFGSGTRLTVV.

The chain links TRBV5-1 to TRBJ2-7; 9 bases agree with TRBD2. With 7 bases clipped from V and 3 bases from J, the junction kept 11 bases outside the gene matches. Germline assignment: CDR1 SGHRS and CDR2 YFSETQ. The CDR3 has 15 amino acids. The CDR3 sequence is CASGPSGGTIYEQYF. The CDR3 DNA sequence: TGCGCCAGCGGTCCCAGCGGGGGGACGATCTACGAGCAGTACTTC.

This clone came up once. The V gene is TRBV28, the J gene TRBJ1-4; D possibly corresponds to TRBD1 (6 bases). CDR1 and CDR2 from the germline V gene are MDHEN and SYDVKM. There are 14 residues in the CDR3. V lost 6 bases and J 8 bases, leaving 16 bases between the germline ends. The DNA of the CDR3 is TGTGCCAGCAGGCCGGGTCCCCAGGGGGAAAAACTGTTTTTT. It codes for CASRPGPQGEKLFF. Based on the CDR3 plus reference TRBV28 and TRBJ1-4, the full variable domain is DVKVTQSSRYLVKRTGEKVFLECVQDMDHENMFWYRQDPGLGLRLIYFSYDVKMKEKGDIPEGYSVSREKKERFSLILESASTNQTSMYLCASRPGPQGEKLFFGSGTQLSVL.

V usage is TRBV28 and J usage is TRBJ2-7, with D perhaps matching TRBD2 (6 bases). CDR1 MDHEN and CDR2 SYDVKM come from the germline V gene. The CDR3 runs 14 residues. Trimming took 6 bases from V and 5 from J, leaving 17 bases between them. The CDR3 sequence: CASSRLEALNEQYF. The CDR3 DNA sequence: TGTGCCAGCAGCCGACTAGAGGCTCTCAACGAGCAGTACTTC.

The gene calls are TRBV30 and TRBJ2-7, with 9 nucleotides matching TRBD2. Trimming cost V 0 bases and J 2 bases; bases outside gene matches: 2. The CDR3 covers 14 residues. Germline assignment: CDR1 GTSNPN and CDR2 SVGIG (reference sequence). The CDR3 DNA follows: TGTGCCTGGAGTGTTAGCGGGAGCCCCTACGAGCAGTACTTC. Translation gives CAWSVSGSPYEQYF.

The chain carries TRBV14 and TRBJ1-1; D is undetermined. There are 12 residues in the CDR3. Germline CDR1 SGHDN, CDR2 FVKESK. With 6 bases removed from V and 5 bases from J, the gap between germline ends came to 10 bases. Written as DNA, the CDR3 is TGTGCCAGCAGTCGACTTTATACTGAAGCTTTCTTT. It encodes CASSRLYTEAFF.

The chain links TRBV28 to TRBJ2-7; no clear D gene. Deletions cut 6 bases from V and 1 base from J, with 4 bases between. This CDR3 region has 11 residues. CDR1 is MDHEN and CDR2 is SYDVKM in the germline V gene. CDR3 nucleotide sequence: TGTGCCAGCAGCCGGTCCTACGAGCAGTACTTC. It encodes CASSRSYEQYF.

This clone showed up just once. J is TRBJ2-1 and V is TRBV30, with 9 bases lining up with TRBD1. This CDR3 has 14 amino acids. Per germline, CDR1 GTSNPN and CDR2 SVGIG (reference sequence). J was trimmed by 10 bases and V by 3 bases; bases with no gene match: 10. CDR3 coding DNA: TGTGCCTGGAGCCTAACGGACAGGGGCCGAGAGCAGTTCTTC. Protein product: CAWSLTDRGREQFF.

The chain combines TRBV7-3 with TRBJ2-1; 10 nucleotides align to TRBD1. CDR1 SGHTA and CDR2 FQGTGA come from the germline V gene. V was clipped by 3 bases and J by 6 bases; unmatched bases: 5. The CDR3 covers 15 residues. The DNA for the CDR3 is TGTGCCAGCAGCTTGCGGACAGGGGGTGGCAATGAGCAGTTCTTC. It translates to CASSLRTGGGNEQFF.

The chain has TRBV7-9 and TRBJ2-6; possibly TRBD2 for D (6 bases). In germline, CDR1 is SEHNR, CDR2 FQNEAQ (reference sequence). Trimming removed 9 bases at V and 0 bases at J, with 6 bases between. There are 13 residues in the CDR3. The CDR3 DNA reads TGTGCCAGGGGGGGCTCTGGGGCCAACGTCCTGACTTTC. Encoded protein: CARGGSGANVLTF. The variable domain in full, completed from reference TRBV7-9 and TRBJ2-6, reads DTGVSQNPRHKITKRGQNVTFRCDPISEHNRLYWYRQTLGQGPEFLTYFQNEAQLEKSRLLSDRFSAERPKGSFSTLEIQRTEQGDSAMYLCARGGSGANVLTFGAGSRLTVL.

The sample holds one count of this clone. The chain employs TRBV2 and TRBJ1-5; D call uncertain. The V and J ends lost 6 bases and 9 bases respectively, with 18 bases between them. The CDR3 loop spans 14 amino acids. Germline loops: CDR1 SNHLY, CDR2 FYNNEI. The CDR3: CASRREFLGGPQHF. The CDR3, as DNA: TGTGCCAGCAGACGGGAATTCCTCGGAGGGCCCCAGCATTTT.

The V and J genes are TRBV4-3 and TRBJ1-4; D might be TRBD1 (5 bases). Germline loops: CDR1 LGHNA, CDR2 YSLEER. Between the trimmed V and J ends, which lost 0 bases and 4 bases, there was a span of 21 bases. The CDR3 contains 19 residues. The chain's CDR3 is CASSQDRFEVWGDNEKLFF. DNA for the CDR3: TGCGCCAGCAGCCAAGATCGGTTTGAAGTGTGGGGGGATAATGAAAAACTGTTTTTT.

The chain combines TRBV5-4 with TRBJ2-5; D may be TRBD2 (6 bases). Germline CDR1 is SGHNT and CDR2 is YYREEE (reference sequence). Trimming removed 2 bases at V and 2 bases at J, with 10 bases between. The CDR3 runs to 14 residues. CDR3 amino acids: CASSFRREQETQYF. DNA of the CDR3: TGTGCCAGCAGCTTCCGCCGGGAGCAAGAGACCCAGTACTTC. Based on the CDR3 plus reference TRBV5-4 and TRBJ2-5, the full variable domain is ETGVTQSPTHLIKTRGQQVTLRCSSQSGHNTVSWYQQALGQGPQFIFQYYREEENGRGNFPPRFSGLQFPNYSSELNVNALELDDSALYLCASSFRREQETQYFGPGTRLLVL.